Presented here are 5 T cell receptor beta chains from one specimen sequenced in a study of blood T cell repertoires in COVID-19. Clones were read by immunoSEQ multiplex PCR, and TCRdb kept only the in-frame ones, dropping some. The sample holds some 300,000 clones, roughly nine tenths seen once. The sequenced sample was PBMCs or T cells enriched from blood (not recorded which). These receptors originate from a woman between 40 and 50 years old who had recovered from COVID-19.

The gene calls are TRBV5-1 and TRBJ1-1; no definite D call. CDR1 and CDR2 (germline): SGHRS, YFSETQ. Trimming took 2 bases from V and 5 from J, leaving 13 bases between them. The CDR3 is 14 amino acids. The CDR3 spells CASSFEARSTEAFF. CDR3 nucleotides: TGCGCCAGCAGCTTTGAAGCCAGGTCAACTGAAGCTTTCTTT.

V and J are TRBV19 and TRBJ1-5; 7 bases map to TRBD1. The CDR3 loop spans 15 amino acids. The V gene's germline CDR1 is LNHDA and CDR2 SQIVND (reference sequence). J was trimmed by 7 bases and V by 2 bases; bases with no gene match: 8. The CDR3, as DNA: TGTGCCAGTAGTATAATATCGACAGGGATCCAGCCCCAGCATTTT. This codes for CASSIISTGIQPQHF.

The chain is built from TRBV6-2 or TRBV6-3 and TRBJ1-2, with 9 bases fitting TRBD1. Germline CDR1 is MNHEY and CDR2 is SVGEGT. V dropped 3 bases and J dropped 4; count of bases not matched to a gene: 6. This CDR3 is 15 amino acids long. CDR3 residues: CASSYIGTGSYGYTF. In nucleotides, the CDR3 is TGTGCCAGCAGTTATATTGGGACAGGGAGCTATGGCTACACCTTC.

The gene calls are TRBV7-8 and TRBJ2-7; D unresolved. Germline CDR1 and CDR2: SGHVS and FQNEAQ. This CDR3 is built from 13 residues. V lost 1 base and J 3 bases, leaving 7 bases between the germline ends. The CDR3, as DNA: TGTGCCAGCAGCTTAGAACAGAACTACGAGCAGTACTTC. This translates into CASSLEQNYEQYF.

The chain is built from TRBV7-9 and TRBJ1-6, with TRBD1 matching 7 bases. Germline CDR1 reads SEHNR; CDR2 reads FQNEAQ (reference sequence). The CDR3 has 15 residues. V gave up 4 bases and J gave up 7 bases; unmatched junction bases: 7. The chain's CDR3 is CASSYPDRSNSPLHF. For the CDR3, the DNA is TGTGCCAGCAGCTACCCGGACAGGTCGAATTCACCCCTCCACTTT.